The T cell receptor beta chain under discussion was sequenced for a study of graft-versus-host responses after intestinal transplantation (dated by TCRdb to 2020 to 2022). The study in broad terms: The transplants that recipients got were multivisceral, liver-intestinal, or isolated intestinal. Bulk TCR-beta CDR3 sequencing was used to track graft-versus-host and host-versus-graft alloreactive T cell clones in the graft, circulation and bone marrow after intestinal transplantation. Rather than going through the commercial service, samples from three later patients were sequenced in-house on an Illumina MiSeq and processed with MiXCR. Alloreactive clones were identified by sequencing pre-transplant mixed lymphocyte reaction products and comparing these products with unstimulated pre-transplant donor and recipient T cells. All recipients received anti-thymocyte globulin induction followed by maintenance tacrolimus and steroids for approximately 3 years. Of the roughly 26 intestinal transplant recipients enrolled in the cohort, one of whom was a retransplant, a few patients without pretransplant specimens were excluded. Donor T cell macrochimerism was defined as a peak of at least 4% donor T cells among recipient peripheral blood mononuclear cells. Here is what the overall study found, with its caveats: Conclusions were limited by the relatively low number and heterogeneity of intestinal transplant patients. High GvH to HvG T cell clonal ratios were observed in the allografts of patients with donor T cell macrochimerism. GvH clones turned up in recipient bone marrow, with some appearing earlier in ileal mucosa or blood, a pattern consistent with an intestinal mucosal origin. Early after transplant, peak levels of circulating GvH clones were found to be associated with declines in HvG clones.

The library came from the immunoSEQ multiplex PCR assay. High-throughput TCR-beta CDR3 sequencing of genomic DNA from most patients was performed by Adaptive Biotechnologies. Under the source paper's analysis protocol: TCR sequencing data for 18 patients were retrieved from Adaptive's ImmunoSEQ software; three other patients were processed with MiXCR and VDJtools. Because the origin of CDR3 nucleotide sequences shared between donor and recipient could not be assigned, those sequences were removed. At least 2-fold expansion over unstimulated cells and a minimum CFSE-low frequency of 0.002% (template counts) or 0.001% (read counts) were required for clones to be classified as alloreactive. Clones detected in sequenced pre-transplant spleen, lymph node, or MLR CFSE-low populations of the donor or recipient were defined as mappable. The cumulative frequency of alloreactive clones was calculated as a percentage of all sequences, weighted by copy number. In its TCRdb copy, this immuneACCESS table keeps in-frame sequences only and misses some clones. Where compared with another copy, unresolved V genes explain less than half of these, and the others have no known cause. That table gives V, J and clone size, and the DNA gave D and trimming. The sample yields some 70,000 clones; 92% were counted once. Together, the top ten hold 6.5% to 8% of the sample.

The CDR3 sequence holds 17 residues, the cysteine and phenylalanine included. Just the 51-base CDR3 DNA is kept, in frame starting at base 1. V is trimmed back by 4 bases and J by 6 bases, and the junction contains 10 bases that no gene match accounts for. According to the germline V gene, CDR1 reads LGHNA and CDR2 reads YNFKEQ. On this clone: Its antigen remains unidentified. No quality values exist for individual bases; no much larger clone is one base distant.

Bone marrow was aspirated after transplant from the posterior iliac crest or another site chosen by the physician. This specimen was bone marrow, taken roughly 110 weeks after intestinal transplantation. The chain couples TRBV4-2 to TRBJ2-7; TRBD2 lines up with 15 middle nucleotides. The sequence derives from a human patient who received an intestinal transplant, so some T cells may come from the graft donor. The DNA sequence reads TGTGCCAGCAGCCCCGGACTAGCGGGAGGGCAAGGGCCCGAGCAGTACTTC. This gives the protein CASSPGLAGGQGPEQYF.